One and the same sample provided the 26 T cell receptor beta chains below, sequenced in a study of blood T cell repertoires in COVID-19. This table comes from immunoSEQ multiplex PCR, and its TCRdb copy is limited to in-frame clones, with some not included. The repertoire has just over 90,000 clones, about 80% of them found once; the top ten carry about 6.5%. The sequenced material came from peripheral blood. Receptors originate from a man in his 70s with acute or convalescent COVID-19.

The chain combines TRBV7-3 with TRBJ2-2; perhaps TRBD1 as D (6 bases). Trimming stripped 2 bases from V and 0 bases from J, with 13 bases between. The CDR3 has 17 amino acids. Germline V gene lookup returns CDR1 SGHTA and CDR2 FQGTGA. The CDR3 region is CASSLRTGQTNTGELFF. For the CDR3, the DNA is TGTGCCAGCAGCTTACGTACAGGGCAGACGAACACCGGGGAGCTGTTTTTT.

The chain links TRBV24-1 to TRBJ2-1; TRBD2 matches 7 bases. The CDR3 has 16 amino acids. The germline gives CDR1 KGHDR, CDR2 SFDVKD. Germline trimming cut 5 bases from V and 6 bases from J; bases unmatched to any gene: 12. The CDR3 coding sequence is TGTGCCACCAGTGTCGGTCGGGGGGTTTGGGTCAATGAGCAGTTCTTC. Encoded protein: CATSVGRGVWVNEQFF.

The chain employs TRBV5-5 and TRBJ2-3, with 9 bases matching TRBD1. With 2 bases clipped from V and 2 bases from J, the junction kept 3 bases outside the gene matches. The CDR3 totals 15 residues. The V gene's germline CDR1 is SGHKS and CDR2 YYEKEE (reference sequence). The CDR3 loop reads CASSLRQGDTDTQYF. CDR3 DNA sequence: TGTGCCAGCAGCTTACGACAGGGGGACACAGATACGCAGTATTTT. The whole variable domain, filled in from reference TRBV5-5 and TRBJ2-3, reads DAGVTQSPTHLIKTRGQQVTLRCSPISGHKSVSWYQQVLGQGPQFIFQYYEKEERGRGNFPDRFSARQFPNYSSELNVNALLLGDSALYLCASSLRQGDTDTQYFGPGTRLTVL.

CDR3 amino acids: CASSYERAGNTIYF. CDR3 DNA: TGTGCCAGCAGTTATGAACGGGCTGGAAACACCATATATTTT. This rearrangement joins TRBV6-5 to TRBJ1-3, with D hard to call. This CDR3 region has 14 residues. Per the germline V gene, CDR1 is MNHEY and CDR2 is SVGAGI. Trimming shortened V by 3 bases and J by 2 bases, and 8 bases separated the two germline ends.

The chain couples TRBV2 to TRBJ1-3; possible D gene TRBD1, 5 bases. Trimming left V 7 bases short and J 4 bases short, with 14 bases between. Germline-derived CDR1 and CDR2 are SNHLY and FYNNEI. CDR3 size: 14 residues. CDR3 bases: TGTGCCAGCATTGGACAAGCGGGAGGAAACACCATATATTTT. It specifies CASIGQAGGNTIYF.

This chain connects TRBV2 to TRBJ1-5; TRBD1 matches at 8 bases. CDR3 length: 14 residues. Germline V gene data show CDR1 as SNHLY and CDR2 as FYNNEI. Trimming took 6 bases from V and 6 from J; bases not matched to a gene: 7. Here the CDR3 DNA reads TGTGCCAGCAGCGACGACAGGGGATCTCAGCCCCAGCATTTT. Its translation: CASSDDRGSQPQHF. Combining the CDR3 with reference TRBV2 and TRBJ1-5 gives the whole variable domain EPEVTQTPSHQVTQMGQEVILRCVPISNHLYFYWYRQILGQKVEFLVSFYNNEISEKSEIFDDQFSVERPDGSNFTLKIRSTKLEDSAMYFCASSDDRGSQPQHFGDGTRLSIL.

The chain couples TRBV29-1 to TRBJ2-7, with 11 bases that match TRBD2. Germline V gene lookup returns CDR1 SQVTM and CDR2 ANQGSEA. There are 14 residues in the CDR3. V gave up 1 base and J gave up 4 bases; unmatched junction bases: 3. CDR3 loop: CSVEGLAGGYEQYF. The CDR3 DNA follows: TGCAGCGTTGAAGGGCTAGCGGGAGGATACGAGCAGTACTTC.

The V and J genes are TRBV2 and TRBJ1-4; 9 bases match TRBD1. Germline V gene sequence: CDR1 SNHLY, CDR2 FYNNEI. CDR3 length equals 16 residues. The V and J ends lost 11 bases and 3 bases, in that order; junction bases with no gene match: 13. DNA of the CDR3: TGTGCCTCCCTCCTGGGAGGACAGGGGCCTAATGAAAAACTGTTTTTT. Its protein product is CASLLGGQGPNEKLFF. Full variable domain (rest looked up from reference TRBV2 and TRBJ1-4): EPEVTQTPSHQVTQMGQEVILRCVPISNHLYFYWYRQILGQKVEFLVSFYNNEISEKSEIFDDQFSVERPDGSNFTLKIRSTKLEDSAMYFCASLLGGQGPNEKLFFGSGTQLSVL.

This clone came up once. J is TRBJ2-5 and V is TRBV6-5; perhaps TRBD2 as D (5 bases). The length of the CDR3 is 13 residues. CDR1 is MNHEY and CDR2 is SVGAGI in the germline V gene. Deletions cut 6 bases from V and 4 bases from J, with 12 bases between. The CDR3 spells CASSQTRGETQYF. The CDR3 region has the DNA TGTGCCAGCAGCCAGACCCGGGGAGAGACCCAGTACTTC.

Written as DNA, the CDR3 is TGTGCCAGCAGTGCCCCAGGGGCTGGAAACACCATATATTTT. Translation gives CASSAPGAGNTIYF. The chain carries TRBV25-1 and TRBJ1-3, with a possible D match to TRBD1 (6 bases). V was trimmed by 4 bases and J by 2 bases, leaving 9 bases between them. This CDR3 has 14 amino acids. The germline CDR1 and CDR2 sequences are MGHDK and SYGVNS. The variable domain in full, completed from reference TRBV25-1 and TRBJ1-3, reads EADIYQTPRYLVIGTGKKITLECSQTMGHDKMYWYQQDPGMELHLIHYSYGVNSTEKGDLSSESTVSRIRTEHFPLTLESARPSHTSQYLCASSAPGAGNTIYFGEGSWLTVV.

The rearrangement uses TRBV6-5 and TRBJ1-2; TRBD1 is a possible D gene (5 bases). Germline V gene lookup returns CDR1 MNHEY and CDR2 SVGAGI. V lost 2 bases to trimming and J lost 8 bases, with 12 bases between them. This CDR3 spans 13 amino acids. DNA of the CDR3: TGTGCCAGCAGTTACGGATGGGGCAGGGGCTACACCTTC. It translates to CASSYGWGRGYTF.

V usage is TRBV5-5 and J usage is TRBJ2-5; D is unresolved. V lost 0 bases, J lost 7 bases, and 13 bases lay in between. Germline assignment: CDR1 SGHKS and CDR2 YYEKEE (reference sequence). CDR3 length equals 14 residues. The CDR3 bases are TGTGCCAGCAGCTTGGAACAGAGTCCTTGGACCCAGTACTTC. It yields the protein CASSLEQSPWTQYF.

The chain carries TRBV7-2 and TRBJ2-1; D may be TRBD1 (6 bases). V lost 1 base to trimming and J lost 4 bases, with 14 bases between them. CDR3 length equals 16 residues. CDR1 is SGHTA and CDR2 is FQGNSA in the germline V gene. CDR3 in amino acids: CASSLGSRGAYNEQFF. In nucleotides, the CDR3 is TGTGCCAGCAGCTTAGGTAGCAGGGGTGCGTACAATGAGCAGTTCTTC.

The CDR3: CASSEASGSGNQPQHF. The CDR3 DNA is TGTGCCAGCAGTGAAGCTTCCGGGAGCGGCAATCAGCCCCAGCATTTT. The chain combines TRBV6-1 with TRBJ1-5; no firm D call. Trimming cost V 0 bases and J 2 bases, with 11 bases left between them. The CDR3 runs to 16 residues. Germline V CDR1 and CDR2: MNHNS, SASEGT.

The CDR3 coding sequence is TGCGCCAGCAGCTGGACTACAGGGGGTATGGCTTATGGCTACACCTTC. It encodes CASSWTTGGMAYGYTF. The rearrangement links TRBV5-1 to TRBJ1-2, with 8 positions matching TRBD1. Germline CDR1 and CDR2: SGHRS and YFSETQ. V trimming: 3 bases; J trimming: 5 bases; junction bases outside the gene matches: 12. This CDR3 region has 16 residues.

The chain combines TRBV24-1 with TRBJ1-5, with no clear D. Germline assignment: CDR1 KGHDR and CDR2 SFDVKD. The V end was cut by 3 bases, the J end by 0 bases, with 14 bases between. CDR3 length equals 17 residues. The CDR3 DNA sequence: TGTGCCACCAGTGATAATAAGCGTGGCTATAGCAATCAGCCCCAGCATTTT. Its translation: CATSDNKRGYSNQPQHF.

The rearrangement links TRBV5-4 to TRBJ2-2; 7 bases agree with TRBD1. Germline CDR1 reads SGHNT; CDR2 reads YYREEE (reference sequence). The CDR3 has 16 amino acids. V was pared by 4 bases and J by 5 bases, with 11 bases of the junction left unmatched. Here the CDR3 reads CASSEPGQSWTGELFF. The CDR3 nucleotides are TGTGCCAGCAGCGAGCCGGGACAGAGTTGGACCGGGGAGCTGTTTTTT.

The CDR3 DNA sequence: TGTGCCAGCAGCGCATTGGGACAGGGGGTCACTGGAAGCACTGAAGCTTTCTTT. It translates to CASSALGQGVTGSTEAFF. The chain has TRBV5-6 and TRBJ1-1, with 11 bases matching TRBD1. The CDR3 is 18 amino acids. CDR1 SGHDT and CDR2 YYEEEE come from the germline V gene. J was trimmed by 4 bases and V by 4 bases; bases with no gene match: 15.

V is TRBV6-6 and J is TRBJ1-2; D unresolved. Germline loops: CDR1 MNHNY, CDR2 SVGAGI (reference sequence). CDR3 length: 13 amino acids. Between the trimmed V and J ends, which lost 6 bases and 1 base, there was a span of 9 bases. The CDR3 DNA follows: TGTGCCAGCAGCACAACAAGTAACTATGGCTACACCTTC. Encoded protein: CASSTTSNYGYTF.

The rearrangement joins TRBV19 to TRBJ2-7, with D tentatively TRBD1 (5 bases). The CDR3 is made up of 13 amino acids. Germline-derived CDR1 and CDR2 are LNHDA and SQIVND (reference sequence). Trimming pared 1 base from V and 5 bases from J, leaving 9 bases between. The CDR3 spells CASSIAGSHEQYF. The CDR3, as DNA: TGTGCCAGTAGTATAGCAGGGTCGCACGAGCAGTACTTC. The complete variable domain, with remaining parts taken from reference TRBV19 and TRBJ2-7, reads DGGITQSPKYLFRKEGQNVTLSCEQNLNHDAMYWYRQDPGQGLRLIYYSQIVNDFQKGDIAEGYSVSREKKESFPLTVTSAQKNPTAFYLCASSIAGSHEQYFGPGTRLTVT.

This sequence joins TRBV5-5 and TRBJ2-7; 7 bases match TRBD1. CDR3 length: 14 residues. Trimming at V came to 4 bases and at J to 4 bases, leaving 8 bases not matched to a gene. Per germline, CDR1 SGHKS and CDR2 YYEKEE (reference sequence). For the CDR3, the DNA is TGTGCCAGCAGCGTGCCGGGACAGTTTTACGAGCAGTACTTC. Protein: CASSVPGQFYEQYF.

Turning to this clone: This same CDR3 is encoded by further DNA sequences in the sample. The rearrangement links TRBV3-1 (or the pseudogene TRBV3-2) to TRBJ1-1; no definite D call. Trimming pared 0 bases from V and 4 bases from J, leaving 6 bases between. Germline V gene lookup returns CDR1 LGHDT and CDR2 YNNKEL (reference sequence). CDR3 length: 13 residues. CDR3 loop: CASSQDRVTEAFF. The CDR3 DNA sequence: TGTGCCAGCAGCCAAGATCGGGTCACTGAAGCTTTCTTT.

V and J are TRBV9 and TRBJ2-2, with a possible D match to TRBD2 (7 bases). The CDR3 is 18 amino acids. The ends were cut back, 3 bases at V and 2 bases at J, with 20 bases in the middle. Germline V lookup: CDR1 SGDLS, CDR2 YYNGEE. The CDR3 region has the DNA TGTGCCAGCAGCGACAGGGTTTTGGGGGGGATAAACACCGGGGAGCTGTTTTTT. Amino acids: CASSDRVLGGINTGELFF. Drawing the rest from reference TRBV9 and TRBJ2-2, the complete variable domain is DSGVTQTPKHLITATGQRVTLRCSPRSGDLSVYWYQQSLDQGLQFLIQYYNGEERAKGNILERFSAQQFPDLHSELNLSSLELGDSALYFCASSDRVLGGINTGELFFGEGSRLTVL.

V is TRBV6-5 and J is TRBJ1-2; 11 positions match TRBD1. The CDR3 has 15 residues. The germline V gene encodes CDR1 MNHEY and CDR2 SVGAGI. The trim removed 0 bases at V and 6 bases at J, leaving 3 bases unmatched. The CDR3: CASSYSGTGGDGYTF. The CDR3, as DNA: TGTGCCAGCAGTTACTCAGGGACAGGGGGTGATGGCTACACCTTC.

The genes are TRBV15 and TRBJ1-4; 9 positions agree with TRBD1. J gave up 8 bases and V 3 bases, and 7 bases lay outside the gene matches. The CDR3 contains 15 residues. Germline CDR1 LNHNV, CDR2 YYDKDF (reference sequence). The CDR3: CATSRGQGGREKLFF. The DNA of the CDR3 is TGTGCCACCAGCAGGGGACAGGGAGGGCGCGAAAAACTGTTTTTT.

The chain links TRBV5-1 to TRBJ2-5; TRBD2 matches 15 bases. With V trimmed by 4 bases and J by 4 bases, 5 bases remained unmatched. The CDR3 spans 16 residues. CDR1 and CDR2 from the germline V gene are SGHRS and YFSETQ. The CDR3 is CASSPGLAGGGETQYF. CDR3 bases: TGCGCCAGCAGCCCCGGACTAGCGGGAGGGGGAGAGACCCAGTACTTC.